A single sample gave rise to the 22 T cell receptor beta chains below, sequenced in a study of CD8+CD57+ T cells in acquired aplastic anemia. Profiles of TCR beta VDJ and CDR3 were generated from a genomic DNA template. TCRdb recomputed calls from the reads with MiXCR, one row per CDR3 protein. The table shows some 180,000 distinct CDR3 sequences, with 55% to 65% occurring only once. Only patients with CD8+CD57+ cell expansion on flow cytometry were chosen for sequencing. Material: sorted CD4+, CD8+, or CD8+CD57+ T cells (not recorded which) from PBMCs. The receptors here all came from a human donor with aplastic anemia.

To note about this clonotype: One base away lies a much larger clone, so this may be a sequencing read error. V is TRBV7-8 and J is TRBJ2-7; D remains ambiguous. Germline V gene data show CDR1 as SGHVS and CDR2 as FQNEAQ. Trimming shortened V by 5 bases and J by 2 bases, and 4 bases separated the two germline ends. CDR3 size: 11 residues. CDR3 region: CASSHAYEQYF. In DNA, the CDR3 is TGTGCCAGCAGCCATGCCTACGAGCAGTACTTC.

The J gene is TRBJ2-7, the V gene TRBV15; weak D call: TRBD2 (6 bases). Germline assignment: CDR1 LNHNV and CDR2 YYDKDF (reference sequence). CDR3 length: 17 residues. The V and J ends lost 2 bases and 0 bases respectively, with 17 bases between them. As DNA, the CDR3 is TGTGCCACCAGCAGATCAAAAGCGGGTTTCAGCTCCTACGAGCAGTACTTC. Translating it yields CATSRSKAGFSSYEQYF.

This rearrangement joins TRBV25-1 to TRBJ1-1, with 8 bases identical to TRBD1. The CDR3 length is 15 residues. CDR1 is MGHDK and CDR2 is SYGVNS in the germline V gene. J gave up 1 base and V 4 bases, and 5 bases lay outside the gene matches. The CDR3 nucleotides are TGTGCCAGCAGTGCCCCGGACAGGGCGAACACTGAAGCTTTCTTT. Translating it yields CASSAPDRANTEAFF.

This clonotype occurred a few times. The chain couples TRBV5-4 to TRBJ2-1; 16 nucleotides agree with TRBD2. V trimming: 3 bases; J trimming: 7 bases; junction bases outside the gene matches: 7. The CDR3 has 17 residues. CDR1 is SGHNT and CDR2 is YYREEE in the germline V gene (reference sequence). Here the CDR3 DNA reads TGTGCCAGCAGCTGGGAAACGGGACTAGCGGGGGGGAATGAGCAGTTCTTC. Translated, it gives CASSWETGLAGGNEQFF.

The V and J genes are TRBV10-1 and TRBJ2-7; the match to TRBD1 covers 7 bases. V was clipped by 8 bases and J by 2 bases; unmatched bases: 6. Germline V lookup: CDR1 WNHNN, CDR2 SYGVQD (reference sequence). This CDR3 is 13 amino acids long. CDR3 loop: CASLGRGTYEQYF. In DNA, the CDR3 is TGCGCCAGCTTAGGCAGGGGGACCTACGAGCAGTACTTC.

The chain couples TRBV7-2 to TRBJ2-7, with D unresolved. Per the germline V gene, CDR1 is SGHTA and CDR2 is FQGNSA. The CDR3 consists of 15 residues. Between the trimmed V and J ends, which lost 4 bases and 6 bases, there was a span of 19 bases. CDR3 nucleotide sequence: TGTGCCAGCAGCTCAACATCCAGTGCCCTTCTCGAGCAGTACTTC. Protein sequence: CASSSTSSALLEQYF. Looking up the rest from reference TRBV7-2 and TRBJ2-7 gives the full variable domain: GAGVSQSPSNKVTEKGKDVELRCDPISGHTALYWYRQSLGQGLEFLIYFQGNSAPDKSGLPSDRFSAERTGGSVSTLTIQRTQQEDSAVYLCASSSTSSALLEQYFGPGTRLTVT.

The chain has TRBV29-1 and TRBJ1-1; 8 nucleotides match TRBD1. V trimming: 6 bases; J trimming: 0 bases; junction bases outside the gene matches: 6. This CDR3 contains 14 residues. CDR1 is SQVTM, CDR2 ANQGSEA, per germline. CDR3 sequence reads: CSVDRTGMNTEAFF. The CDR3 DNA reads as TGCAGCGTAGACCGGACAGGGATGAACACTGAAGCTTTCTTT.

As concerns this clonotype: At one end the junction does not follow the germline gene, possibly because of a read error. The chain joins TRBV7-2 to TRBJ2-1; a weak D match, TRBD1 (6 bases). Germline V gene sequence: CDR1 SGHTA, CDR2 FQGNSA. The CDR3 has 14 residues. The CDR3 coding sequence is TGTGCCAGCAGCTCCGGGACACCTTACAATGAGCAGTCCTTC. Its translation: CASSSGTPYNEQSF.

This clonotype was observed a few times. The chain is built from TRBV10-3 and TRBJ2-7, with D possibly being TRBD2 (7 bases). V lost 6 bases, J lost 11 bases, and 17 bases lay in between. The CDR3 contains 12 residues. Germline CDR1 is ENHRY and CDR2 is SYGVKD. The CDR3 nucleotides are TGTGCCATCAGCCCAAGTGGGGGGGGCGAGTACTTC. Protein product: CAISPSGGGEYF.

As regards this clonotype: This may stem from a read error, because a much larger clone lies one nucleotide away. The chain carries TRBV2 and TRBJ2-5; D is perhaps TRBD2 (5 bases). This CDR3 contains 14 residues. Germline V CDR1 and CDR2: SNHLY, FYNNEI. The CDR3 protein is CASSQEGSQKTQHF. The CDR3 nucleotides are TGCGCCAGCAGCCAAGAGGGTAGCCAAAAGACCCAGCACTTC.

This clonotype was observed at least ten times. The genes are TRBV6-6 and TRBJ1-1; 7 bases match TRBD1. Germline CDR1 and CDR2: MNHNY and SVGAGI (reference sequence). J was trimmed by 5 bases and V by 6 bases; bases with no gene match: 9. The length of the CDR3 is 14 residues. Here the CDR3 DNA reads TGTGCCAGCAGCCTTACAGGGGCGGCTACTGAAGCTTTCTTT. Encoded protein: CASSLTGAATEAFF.

This chain uses TRBV11-3 with TRBJ2-5, with 12 positions matching TRBD2. J gave up 5 bases and V 5 bases, and 12 bases lay outside the gene matches. This CDR3 spans 17 amino acids. Germline CDR1 reads SGHNT; CDR2 reads YENEEA. CDR3: CASSGRLAGVRGETQYF. In nucleotides, the CDR3 is TGTGCCAGCAGCGGTAGACTAGCGGGAGTGAGAGGGGAGACCCAGTACTTC.

To note about this clonotype: A read error may account for a junction end that differs from germline. The chain joins TRBV12-5 to TRBJ2-7; the match to TRBD1 covers 9 bases. The CDR3 runs to 14 residues. Germline V gene sequence: CDR1 LGHNT, CDR2 FRNRAP. In nucleotides, the CDR3 is TGTGCCAGCAGTTTAGAAGGACAGGGGAGCGAGCTGTACTTC. This sequence encodes CASSLEGQGSELYF. Full variable domain (rest looked up from reference TRBV12-5 and TRBJ2-7): DARVTQTPRHKVTEMGQEVTMRCQPILGHNTVFWYRQTMMQGLELLAYFRNRAPLDDSGMPKDRFSAEMPDATLATLKIQPSEPRDSAVYFCASSLEGQGSELYFGPGTRLTVT.

The chain employs TRBV7-2 and TRBJ2-3, with D possibly TRBD1 on 5 matching bases. This CDR3 is built from 13 residues. The V end was cut by 1 base, the J end by 15 bases, with 17 bases between. Germline-derived CDR1 and CDR2 are SGHTA and FQGNSA. DNA of the CDR3: TGTGCCAGCAGCTTAGTTACCGAGACAGCCCAATATTTT. This gives the protein CASSLVTETAQYF.

This chain uses TRBV24-1 with TRBJ2-1; tentative D call: TRBD2 (5 bases). Trimming left V 4 bases short and J 4 bases short, with 10 bases between. The germline CDR1 and CDR2 sequences are KGHDR and SFDVKD. This CDR3 has 14 residues. CDR3 residues: CATSDSLAYNEQFF. CDR3 DNA sequence: TGTGCCACCAGTGACTCCCTAGCTTACAATGAGCAGTTCTTC.

On this clonotype: This likely comes from a read error, as the CDR3 has no conserved phenylalanine or tryptophan at its end. The chain employs TRBV25-1 and TRBJ1-5; a weak D match, TRBD1 (5 bases). The CDR3 is 16 residues long. Germline loops: CDR1 MGHDK, CDR2 SYGVNS. V dropped 3 bases and J dropped 0 bases, with 12 bases sitting between them. CDR3 sequence (DNA): TGTGCCAGCAGTGATGGGGCCGTTAGTAGCAATCAGCCCCAGCATTCT. Translating it yields CASSDGAVSSNQPQHS.

The chain has TRBV19 and TRBJ1-2; D unclear. CDR1 and CDR2 (germline): LNHDA, SQIVND (reference sequence). CDR3 length equals 11 residues. The V and J ends lost 8 bases and 7 bases respectively, with 11 bases between them. The chain's CDR3 is CASGSWGGYTF. Here the CDR3 DNA reads TGTGCCAGTGGCAGTTGGGGTGGCTACACCTTC.

This CDR3 reads CASSPSRGLPYEQYF. For the CDR3, the DNA is TGTGCCAGTAGCCCCTCCCGGGGGCTTCCCTACGAGCAGTACTTC. V usage is TRBV19 and J usage is TRBJ2-7, with D perhaps being TRBD1 or TRBD2 (6 bases each). CDR1 LNHDA and CDR2 SQIVND come from the germline V gene (reference sequence). The CDR3 totals 15 residues. Trimming removed 6 bases from V and 2 bases from J, with 17 bases in between.

The chain employs TRBV6-5 and TRBJ2-1; the D is unclear. CDR3 length: 10 residues. Germline V gene sequence: CDR1 MNHEY, CDR2 SVGAGI. The V and J ends lost 10 bases and 10 bases respectively, with 11 bases between them. CDR3 coding DNA: TGTGCCAACCTCCGGATCGAGCAGTTCTTC. Residues: CANLRIEQFF.

This chain connects TRBV24-1 to TRBJ2-1, with D perhaps TRBD1 or TRBD2 (6 bases each). The CDR3 is 16 amino acids. Germline V gene lookup returns CDR1 KGHDR and CDR2 SFDVKD. V was pared by 1 base and J by 12 bases, with 21 bases between. The CDR3 coding sequence is TGTGCCACCAGTGATTTAGGTGCAGGGGACTCCGTGGGGCAGTTCTTC. Protein product: CATSDLGAGDSVGQFF.

This clonotype has a count of ten or more. The chain couples TRBV30 to TRBJ2-1; 8 bases are shared with TRBD2. The CDR3 covers 13 residues. V trimming: 4 bases; J trimming: 9 bases; junction bases outside the gene matches: 8. Looked up from germline, CDR1 is GTSNPN and CDR2 is SVGIG (reference sequence). The CDR3: CAWTPGGPSEQFF. The DNA for the CDR3 is TGTGCCTGGACCCCGGGGGGGCCGAGTGAGCAGTTCTTC. The entire variable domain, with the rest obtained from reference TRBV30 and TRBJ2-1, is as follows: SQTIHQWPATLVQPVGSPLSLECTVEGTSNPNLYWYRQAAGRGLQLLFYSVGIGQISSEVPQNLSASRPQDRQFILSSKKLLLSDSGFYLCAWTPGGPSEQFFGPGTRLTVL.

This clonotype occurred many times. J is TRBJ1-1 and V is TRBV7-8, with D possibly matching TRBD1 (5 bases). Germline V lookup: CDR1 SGHVS, CDR2 FQNEAQ. V shed 2 bases and J shed 1 base, with 14 bases lying between them. The length of the CDR3 is 16 residues. The CDR3 nucleotides read TGTGCCAGCAGCTTACTCCGCCAGGGCCCGAACACTGAAGCTTTCTTT. It codes for CASSLLRQGPNTEAFF.